Shown below are 7 T cell receptor beta chains from a single sample sequenced in a study. TCRdb fed the 5' RACE reads into MiXCR, producing one record per CDR3 protein. The sample consists of around 30,000 distinct CDR3 sequences, about a quarter of them appearing once. The sorted Tregs were CD4+CD25+CD127-/low cells. The sample comprised tumor-infiltrating Tregs sorted from the breast tumor. The receptors here all came from a female donor with breast cancer.

The chain links TRBV2 to TRBJ2-1; perhaps TRBD1 as D (6 bases). The V gene lost 4 bases and the J gene lost 10 bases, with 8 bases spanning the gap. This CDR3 has 11 amino acids. Germline V lookup: CDR1 SNHLY, CDR2 FYNNEI. Here the CDR3 reads CASSGQGEQFF. The CDR3 nucleotides read TGTGCCAGCAGTGGGCAGGGGGAGCAGTTCTTC. Looking up the rest from reference TRBV2 and TRBJ2-1 gives the full variable domain: EPEVTQTPSHQVTQMGQEVILRCVPISNHLYFYWYRQILGQKVEFLVSFYNNEISEKSEIFDDQFSVERPDGSNFTLKIRSTKLEDSAMYFCASSGQGEQFFGPGTRLTVL.

With respect to this clonotype: A much larger clone sits a single nucleotide away, making a read error possible. The V and J genes are TRBV6-1 and TRBJ2-7; 8 bases align to TRBD1. J gave up 3 bases and V 7 bases, and 8 bases lay outside the gene matches. Germline CDR1 MNHNS, CDR2 SASEGT. CDR3 length: 14 amino acids. In DNA, the CDR3 is TGTGCCAGCATGAGACAGGGGACTGTCTACGAGCAGTACTTC. Translated: CASMRQGTVYEQYF.

This sequence joins TRBV9 and TRBJ2-3, with D perhaps assigned TRBD1 or TRBD2 (5 bases each). V lost 4 bases, J lost 3 bases, and 15 bases lay in between. Germline CDR1 reads SGDLS; CDR2 reads YYNGEE. The CDR3 consists of 15 residues. CDR3 DNA: TGTGCCAGCAGCCCCCGGGCTGGGGGTACAGATACGCAGTATTTT. It encodes CASSPRAGGTDTQYF. Combining the CDR3 with reference TRBV9 and TRBJ2-3 gives the whole variable domain DSGVTQTPKHLITATGQRVTLRCSPRSGDLSVYWYQQSLDQGLQFLIQYYNGEERAKGNILERFSAQQFPDLHSELNLSSLELGDSALYFCASSPRAGGTDTQYFGPGTRLTVL.

In its sample, this clonotype was seen a few times. The CDR3 DNA reads as TGCAGTGCTAGTTTGGGGACAGCCAATCAGCCCCAGCATTTT. It translates to CSASLGTANQPQHF. The chain is built from TRBV20-1 and TRBJ1-5; TRBD1 matches at 7 bases. This CDR3 has 14 amino acids. Germline V CDR1 and CDR2: DFQATT, SNEGSKA (reference sequence). J lost 3 bases, V lost 3 bases, and 5 bases had no gene match.

This clonotype was detected a few times. The genes are TRBV20-1 and TRBJ2-1, with D perhaps TRBD2 (6 bases). Germline CDR1 is DFQATT and CDR2 is SNEGSKA (reference sequence). The CDR3 is made up of 14 amino acids. Trimming pared 5 bases from V and 0 bases from J, leaving 11 bases between. The CDR3 is CSARDFSSYNEQFF. The CDR3 DNA reads TGCAGTGCTCGGGACTTCAGCTCCTACAATGAGCAGTTCTTC.

This clonotype was found once. At one boundary the junction diverges from the germline segment, which might be a read error. The chain recombines TRBV10-3 with TRBJ1-1, with 10 bases matching TRBD1. CDR3 length: 13 residues. Germline CDR1 reads ENHRY; CDR2 reads SYGVKD. CDR3 in amino acids: CAISVGQGDEASF. The CDR3 DNA sequence: TGTGCCATCAGTGTCGGACAGGGGGATGAAGCTTCCTTT.

Sample share makes this clonotype medium-sized. CDR3 in DNA: TGTGCCAGCAGTTACTCCGCCCTCACAGATACGCAGTATTTT. Encoded protein: CASSYSALTDTQYF. The V gene is TRBV6-5, the J gene TRBJ2-3; D gene uncertain. Trimming cost V 0 bases and J 2 bases, with 6 bases left between them. Germline V gene data show CDR1 as MNHEY and CDR2 as SVGAGI. The CDR3 consists of 14 residues.